This record covers a single T cell receptor (beta chain). No antigen is known for it. The data stem from a study of CD8+ T cells in alopecia areata. Overall study findings and caveats: Relative to mice, TCR sharing across patients was less clear, a difference possibly HLA-related. Tofacitinib delivered significant drops in scalp clonality and in expanded CD8+ clones among the top 100.

The treatment denotes: oral pan-JAK inhibitor, 5-10 mg twice daily. Trimming took off 5 bases at V and 3 bases at J, with 16 bases between the two ends. This CDR3 comprises 15 residues. Germline V gene lookup returns CDR1 SEHNR and CDR2 FQNEAQ (reference sequence). RNA extraction was followed by reverse transcription into cDNA, which acted as the sequencing template. Clones were sequenced by immunoSEQ multiplex PCR, and TCRdb holds only the in-frame ones, with some missing. The sample lists fewer than 250,000 clones; roughly two fifths were seen once. The chain links TRBV7-9 to TRBJ1-1; D may be TRBD1 (5 bases). The sequence was obtained from a human donor with alopecia areata. Specimen: CD4+ T cells sorted from blood, collected at approximately week 34, from a patient treated with tofacitinib. The DNA of the CDR3 is TGTGCCAGCAGCCTCTACGGCCTGGGGGACACTGAAGCTTTCTTT. Its protein is CASSLYGLGDTEAFF.